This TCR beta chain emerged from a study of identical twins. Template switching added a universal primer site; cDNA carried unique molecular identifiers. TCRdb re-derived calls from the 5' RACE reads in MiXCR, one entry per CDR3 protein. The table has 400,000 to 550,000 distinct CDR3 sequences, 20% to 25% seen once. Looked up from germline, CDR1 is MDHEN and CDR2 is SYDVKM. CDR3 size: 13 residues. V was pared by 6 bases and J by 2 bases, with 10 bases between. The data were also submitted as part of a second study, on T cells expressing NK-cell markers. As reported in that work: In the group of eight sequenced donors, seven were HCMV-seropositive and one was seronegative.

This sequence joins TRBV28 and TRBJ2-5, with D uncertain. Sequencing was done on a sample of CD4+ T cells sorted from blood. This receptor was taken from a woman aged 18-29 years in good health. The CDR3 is CASRLGMQETQYF. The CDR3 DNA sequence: TGTGCCAGCAGGCTAGGGATGCAAGAGACCCAGTACTTC.